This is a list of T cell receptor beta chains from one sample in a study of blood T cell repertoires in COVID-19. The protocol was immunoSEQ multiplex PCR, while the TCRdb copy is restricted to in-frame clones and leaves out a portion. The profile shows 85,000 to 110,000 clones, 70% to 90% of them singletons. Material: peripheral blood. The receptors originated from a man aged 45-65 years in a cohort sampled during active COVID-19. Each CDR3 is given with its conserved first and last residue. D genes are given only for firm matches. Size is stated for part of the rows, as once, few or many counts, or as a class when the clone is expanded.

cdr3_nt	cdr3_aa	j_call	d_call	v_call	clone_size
TGTGCCAGCAGCCTATTAGCTGGAAACACCATATATTTT	CASSLLAGNTIYF	TRBJ1-3	NA	TRBV5-4	once
TGTGCCAGCAGCCTAGTCCGGGGGGGCACTGAAGCTTTCTTT	CASSLVRGGTEAFF	TRBJ1-1	NA	TRBV6-5	NA
TGTGCCAGCAGCGTAACAGGGAGTGAGGGCGGACTGTTTTTT	CASSVTGSEGGLFF	TRBJ1-4	NA	TRBV9	NA
TGTGCCAGCAGCTCAGGACAGTATGAAGAGACCCAGTACTTC	CASSSGQYEETQYF	TRBJ2-5	NA	TRBV7-9	NA
TGTGCCAGCCCCGAGAGTGGCTACACCTTC	CASPESGYTF	TRBJ1-2	NA	TRBV27	NA
TGTGCCAGCAGCTTAGCCCCGGGGGGCAACTATGGCTACACCTTC	CASSLAPGGNYGYTF	TRBJ1-2	NA	TRBV7-2	once
TGTGCCAGCAGTCCGACTAGTTCTGGCGATACGCAGTATTTT	CASSPTSSGDTQYF	TRBJ2-3	NA	TRBV28	once
TGTGCCAGCAGCTTAGGGACTACTGGGGAGACCCAGTACTTC	CASSLGTTGETQYF	TRBJ2-5	NA	TRBV7-8	NA
TGTGCCAGCAGTGCCTCGGGACAGTCTTATGGAAACACCATATATTTT	CASSASGQSYGNTIYF	TRBJ1-3	TRBD1	TRBV6-1	NA
TGTGCCAGCAGCACCGACCCTAGCGGGGGGGCATGGAATGAGCAGTTCTTC	CASSTDPSGGAWNEQFF	TRBJ2-1	TRBD2	TRBV7-8	NA
TGTGCCAGTAGTATAAGGGGCGGCTCCTATAGCAATCAGCCCCAGCATTTT	CASSIRGGSYSNQPQHF	TRBJ1-5	NA	TRBV19	many
TGTGCCAGTCGGGGGGCGGGGGACGGGCCCCAGCATTTT	CASRGAGDGPQHF	TRBJ1-5	NA	TRBV19	NA
TGTGCCAGTAGTAGAAGGACAGGGAATGGCTACACCTTC	CASSRRTGNGYTF	TRBJ1-2	TRBD1	TRBV19	NA
TGTGCCAGCAGCAACACTAGCGGGGCAACCTACGAGCAGTACTTC	CASSNTSGATYEQYF	TRBJ2-7	TRBD2	TRBV3-1/TRBV3-2	NA
TGTGCCAGCACGCGACAGGGGGCGGGCAATCAGCCCCAGCATTTT	CASTRQGAGNQPQHF	TRBJ1-5	TRBD1	TRBV28	once
TGTGCCAGCAGCCCGCAACGGGGGGATACGCAGTATTTT	CASSPQRGDTQYF	TRBJ2-3	NA	TRBV4-2	NA
TGTGCCAGCAGCTTGGCCTCGGCCAGGGCCTACGAGCAGTACTTC	CASSLASARAYEQYF	TRBJ2-7	NA	TRBV5-5	NA
TGTGCCAGCAGCCGTCCGGGACAGGGGTACAATGAGCAGTTCTTC	CASSRPGQGYNEQFF	TRBJ2-1	TRBD1	TRBV14	NA
TGCAGCACTCGTGAGCCAGGGGCGAACACCGGGGAGCTGTTTTTT	CSTREPGANTGELFF	TRBJ2-2	NA	TRBV29-1	NA
TGTGCCAGCAGTGGAACGCAACGGCGGTCCCATGAAAAACTGTTTTTT	CASSGTQRRSHEKLFF	TRBJ1-4	NA	TRBV2	few
TGTGCCAGCAGTCTCAGGTGGGAGACAGGGAACACTGAAGCTTTCTTT	CASSLRWETGNTEAFF	TRBJ1-1	NA	TRBV6-4	NA
TGTGCCAGCAGCCAAGGGCCCGACAGGGGGTATACAGATACGCAGTATTTT	CASSQGPDRGYTDTQYF	TRBJ2-3	TRBD1	TRBV3-1/TRBV3-2	NA
TGTGCCCCTGAGGGCGCGAGCTCTGGAAACACCATATATTTT	CAPEGASSGNTIYF	TRBJ1-3	NA	TRBV27	NA
TGTGCCAGTAGTATCGGGAGGAACACCGGGGAGCTGTTTTTT	CASSIGRNTGELFF	TRBJ2-2	NA	TRBV19	few
TGTGCCGGCAACCGGGGGGGGCCGACCGGGGAGCTGTTTTTT	CAGNRGGPTGELFF	TRBJ2-2	TRBD2	TRBV2	NA
TGTGCCAGCAGACCGGGACAACTCACAGATACGCAGTATTTT	CASRPGQLTDTQYF	TRBJ2-3	NA	TRBV6-6	few
TGTGCCAGCAGGAAACGACAGTACAATGAGCAGTTCTTC	CASRKRQYNEQFF	TRBJ2-1	NA	TRBV12-3/TRBV12-4	NA
TGTGCCAGTAGCCTCCGGGACAGTCGTGAAGCTTTCTTT	CASSLRDSREAFF	TRBJ1-1	TRBD1	TRBV19	NA
TGTGCCAGCAGTTCTCGGACAGGGGTGAACACTGAAGCTTTCTTT	CASSSRTGVNTEAFF	TRBJ1-1	TRBD1	TRBV6-5	NA
TGTGCCACCAGCAGAGATCGGGATCCCGATTCACCCCTCCACTTT	CATSRDRDPDSPLHF	TRBJ1-6	NA	TRBV15	NA
TGCGCCAGCAGCTTGGCCCGAGAGACCCAGTACTTC	CASSLARETQYF	TRBJ2-5	NA	TRBV5-1	NA
TGTGCCAGCCGCGAACAGAGCTCCTATAATTCACCCCTCCACTTT	CASREQSSYNSPLHF	TRBJ1-6	NA	TRBV2	few
TGTGCCAGCAGCCCGGACAGGTGGAGGGTCCATGAGCAGTTCTTC	CASSPDRWRVHEQFF	TRBJ2-1	NA	TRBV3-1/TRBV3-2	NA
TGTGCAGGACAGGGGGTAAGGACTGAAGCTTTCTTT	CAGQGVRTEAFF	TRBJ1-1	TRBD1	TRBV28	NA
TGTGCCAGCAGCTTAATCACCGGGACAGGGGATGGCTACACCTTC	CASSLITGTGDGYTF	TRBJ1-2	TRBD1	TRBV7-9	NA
TGTGCCAGCAGCGTAGCTAGCGGGGGCTTAGATACGCAGTATTTT	CASSVASGGLDTQYF	TRBJ2-3	TRBD2	TRBV9	NA
TGTGCCAGCAGCGTAGCTTCACAGGGTAATTCACCCCTCCACTTT	CASSVASQGNSPLHF	TRBJ1-6	NA	TRBV9	NA
TGTGCCAGCTCACCTGGGACAGGGAACTATGGCTACACCTTC	CASSPGTGNYGYTF	TRBJ1-2	TRBD1	TRBV18	NA
TGTGCCACCAATGTCCGGCCTGGGACTAGCGGGGACACCGGGGAGCTGTTTTTT	CATNVRPGTSGDTGELFF	TRBJ2-2	TRBD2	TRBV27	NA
TGCAGTGCCCCCCCGGTAGATACGCAGTATTTT	CSAPPVDTQYF	TRBJ2-3	NA	TRBV20-1	NA
TGCGCCAGCAGTCAGGGACAGGGGACTCACGGGGAGCTGTTTTTT	CASSQGQGTHGELFF	TRBJ2-2	TRBD1	TRBV10-2	once
TGTGCCAGCAGCTTGGAGGGGGCGTCTGGAAACACCATATATTTT	CASSLEGASGNTIYF	TRBJ1-3	TRBD1	TRBV5-4	NA
TGTGCCAGCAGCTTGGGAACAGGGTTGGATGGCACTGAAGCTTTCTTT	CASSLGTGLDGTEAFF	TRBJ1-1	NA	TRBV5-5	once
TGTGCCAGCAGTTTAGTGGAGGGACTAGAGTTCTTC	CASSLVEGLEFF	TRBJ2-1	TRBD2	TRBV12-3/TRBV12-4	NA
TGTGCCAGTAGTATAGACTCCGGGACAGGGTATGAAAAACTGTTTTTT	CASSIDSGTGYEKLFF	TRBJ1-4	TRBD1	TRBV19	few
TGTGCCATTGACAGTAACTCCTACAATGAGCAGTTCTTC	CAIDSNSYNEQFF	TRBJ2-1	NA	TRBV2	NA
TGTGCCACCGGTGGATTGGTGACAGGGGAAAAAAGTTCGAATTCACCCCTCCACTTT	CATGGLVTGEKSSNSPLHF	TRBJ1-6	TRBD1	TRBV7-2	NA
TGTGCCACCAGCAGAGACCGGGACAGGAGAGCCAATGAGCAGTTCTTC	CATSRDRDRRANEQFF	TRBJ2-1	TRBD1	TRBV15	NA
TGTGCCAGCACCTACCGAGCCCGGGTCACTGAAGCTTTCTTT	CASTYRARVTEAFF	TRBJ1-1	NA	TRBV7-2	NA
TGTGCCACAAGTCGGGGGCGTGGGGGGGCGAATACGCAGTATTTT	CATSRGRGGANTQYF	TRBJ2-3	NA	TRBV24-1	NA
TGTGCCACCAGTGATCCAACAGCCAGGGGGCAAAGCTATGGCTACACCTTC	CATSDPTARGQSYGYTF	TRBJ1-2	TRBD1	TRBV24-1	NA
TGCGCCAGCAGCAGCGTGACAGAGTCTGAAGCTTTCTTT	CASSSVTESEAFF	TRBJ1-1	NA	TRBV5-1	once
TGTGCCAGCAGCTCACACAGGGGAAATTCACCCCTCCACTTT	CASSSHRGNSPLHF	TRBJ1-6	TRBD1	TRBV7-2	NA
TGTGCCAGCAGCCCCCGGGGGGCCGAAAACACCGGGGAGCTGTTTTTT	CASSPRGAENTGELFF	TRBJ2-2	NA	TRBV9	NA
TGTGCCAGCAGTTGGGGACAGTCGAAAGATACGCAGTATTTT	CASSWGQSKDTQYF	TRBJ2-3	TRBD1	TRBV6-5	NA
TGTGCCAGTAGTAAGGGGACTAGAGGGAGAAATTCACCCCTCCACTTT	CASSKGTRGRNSPLHF	TRBJ1-6	NA	TRBV19	once
TGTGCCACCGGTCGTGGGACTAGCGGGGGGCGGGGAGAGACCCAGTACTTC	CATGRGTSGGRGETQYF	TRBJ2-5	TRBD2	TRBV2	NA
TGTGCCAGCAGTTACGGTCGGGGGGTAGATACGCAGTATTTT	CASSYGRGVDTQYF	TRBJ2-3	TRBD2	TRBV6-2/TRBV6-3	NA
TGTGCCAGCAGTCTAAAGACAGGGGGACAGTACGAGCAGTACTTC	CASSLKTGGQYEQYF	TRBJ2-7	TRBD1	TRBV2	NA